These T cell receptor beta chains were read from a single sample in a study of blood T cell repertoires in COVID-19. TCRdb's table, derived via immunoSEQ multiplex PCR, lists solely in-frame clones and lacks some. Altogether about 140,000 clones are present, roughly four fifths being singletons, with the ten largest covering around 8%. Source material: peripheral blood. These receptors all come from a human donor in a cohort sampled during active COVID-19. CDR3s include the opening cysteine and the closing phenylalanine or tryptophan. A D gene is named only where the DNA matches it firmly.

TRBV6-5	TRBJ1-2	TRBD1	CASRDQDRGNYGYTF	TGTGCCAGCCGGGATCAGGACAGGGGGAACTATGGCTACACCTTC
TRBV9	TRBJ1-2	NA	CASSVASSQIYGYTF	TGTGCCAGCAGCGTAGCCAGCTCACAGATCTATGGCTACACCTTC
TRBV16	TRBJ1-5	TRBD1	CASSQGQPNQPQHF	TGTGCCAGCAGCCAGGGACAGCCCAATCAGCCCCAGCATTTT
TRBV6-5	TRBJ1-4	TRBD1	CASTGGRTNEKLFF	TGTGCCAGCACAGGGGGACGGACTAATGAAAAACTGTTTTTT
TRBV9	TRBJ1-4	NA	CASSPRGGSNEKLFF	TGTGCCAGCAGCCCCCGGGGGGGTTCTAATGAAAAACTGTTTTTT
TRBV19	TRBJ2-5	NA	CASSMSLRGALQETQYF	TGTGCCAGTAGTATGAGTTTACGGGGGGCCCTCCAAGAGACCCAGTACTTC
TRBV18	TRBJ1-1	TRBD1	CASSQGADTEAFF	TGTGCCAGCTCACAGGGGGCAGACACTGAAGCTTTCTTT
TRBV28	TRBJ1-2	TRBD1	CASSYGQGRYGYTF	TGTGCCAGCAGTTACGGACAGGGCCGCTATGGCTACACCTTC
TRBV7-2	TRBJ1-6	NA	CASSLVDSVNSPLHF	TGTGCCAGCAGCTTAGTGGACAGTGTTAATTCACCCCTCCACTTT
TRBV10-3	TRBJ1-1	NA	CAISKGQLNTEAFF	TGTGCCATCAGTAAAGGACAGCTGAACACTGAAGCTTTCTTT
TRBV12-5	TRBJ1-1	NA	CASGVGGISEAFF	TGTGCTAGCGGGGTCGGGGGAATTTCTGAAGCTTTCTTT